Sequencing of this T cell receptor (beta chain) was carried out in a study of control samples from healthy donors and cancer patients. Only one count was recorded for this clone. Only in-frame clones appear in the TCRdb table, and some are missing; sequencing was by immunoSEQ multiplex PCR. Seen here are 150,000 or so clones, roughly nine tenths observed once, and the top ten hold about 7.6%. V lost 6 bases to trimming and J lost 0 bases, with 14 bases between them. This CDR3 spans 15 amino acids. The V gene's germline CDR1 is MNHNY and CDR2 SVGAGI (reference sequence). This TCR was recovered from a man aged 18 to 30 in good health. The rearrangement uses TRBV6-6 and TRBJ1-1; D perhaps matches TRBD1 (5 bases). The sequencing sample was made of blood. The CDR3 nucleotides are TGTGCCAGCAGACAGGACGGGGCCTTGAACACTGAAGCTTTCTTT. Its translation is CASRQDGALNTEAFF.